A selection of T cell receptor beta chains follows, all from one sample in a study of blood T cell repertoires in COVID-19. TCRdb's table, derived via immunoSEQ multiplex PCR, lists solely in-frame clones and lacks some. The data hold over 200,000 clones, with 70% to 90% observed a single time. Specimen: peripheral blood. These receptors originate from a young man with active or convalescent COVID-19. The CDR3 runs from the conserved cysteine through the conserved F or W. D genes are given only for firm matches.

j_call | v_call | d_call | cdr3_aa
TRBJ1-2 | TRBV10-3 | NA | CAISVGYGYTF
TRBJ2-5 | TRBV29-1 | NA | CSVAARQGETQYF
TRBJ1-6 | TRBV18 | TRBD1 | CASSHGTGISSYNSPLHF
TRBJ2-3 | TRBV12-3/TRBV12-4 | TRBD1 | CASGTGATDTQYF
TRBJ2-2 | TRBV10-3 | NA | CASGTTGELFF
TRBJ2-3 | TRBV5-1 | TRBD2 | CASSLDPGLAADTQYF
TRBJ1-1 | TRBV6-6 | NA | CASRRDDRRESTEAFF
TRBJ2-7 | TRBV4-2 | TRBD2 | CASSQSWREGNEQYF
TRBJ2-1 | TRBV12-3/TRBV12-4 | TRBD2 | CASSFGGRAEQFF
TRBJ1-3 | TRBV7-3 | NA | CASSLTWTSGNTIYF
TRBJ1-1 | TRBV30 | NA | CAWSVDSLVNTEAFF
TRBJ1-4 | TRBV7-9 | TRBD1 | CAATDRGQGTNEKLFF
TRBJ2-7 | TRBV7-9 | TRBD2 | CASSPAGGISYEQYF
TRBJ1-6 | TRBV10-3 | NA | CAISESSTDSYNSPLHF
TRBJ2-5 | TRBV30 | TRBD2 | CAWSVPSGIETQYF
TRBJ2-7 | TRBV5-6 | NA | CASSLTGGKQYF
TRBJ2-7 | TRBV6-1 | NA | CASSEASGFEQYF
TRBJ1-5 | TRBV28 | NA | CASSLGPNQPQHF
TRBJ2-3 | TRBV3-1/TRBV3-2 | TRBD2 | CASSLTSGRSDTQYF
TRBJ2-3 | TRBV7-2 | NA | CASSSGGGQGVGDTQYF
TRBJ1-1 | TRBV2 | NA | CASSGGQYEAFF
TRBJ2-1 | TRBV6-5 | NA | CASSYGGNNEQFF
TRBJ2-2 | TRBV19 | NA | CASSPGVNTGELFF
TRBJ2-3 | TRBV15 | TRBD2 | CATSGERDRLTDTQYF
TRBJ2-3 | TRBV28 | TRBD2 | CASSEGLAGGLSNTQYF
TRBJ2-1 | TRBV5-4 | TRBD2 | CASSFSGNNNEQFF
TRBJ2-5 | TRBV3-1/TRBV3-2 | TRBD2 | CASSQDLAVGERETQYF
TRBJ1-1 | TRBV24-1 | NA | CATSDFGVVTEAFF
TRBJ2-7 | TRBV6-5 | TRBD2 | CASTELAGGGEQYF
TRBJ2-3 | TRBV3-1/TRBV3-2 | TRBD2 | CASSQDRGGATDTQYF
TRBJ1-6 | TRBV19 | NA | CASSIEGDLLHF
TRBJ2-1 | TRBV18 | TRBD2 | CASSPGLVAGDKPFF
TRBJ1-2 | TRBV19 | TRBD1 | CASSIPGTGNYGYTF
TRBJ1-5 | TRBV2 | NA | CASSPEGFSNQPQHF
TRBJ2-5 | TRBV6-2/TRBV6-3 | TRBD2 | CASSYHGRAGETQYF
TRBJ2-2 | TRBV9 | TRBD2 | CASSASGSTGELFF
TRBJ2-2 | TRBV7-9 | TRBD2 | CASSMGGLNTGELFF
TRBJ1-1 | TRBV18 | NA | CASSPPSRANTEAFF
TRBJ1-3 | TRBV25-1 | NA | CASSEYELPRSGNTIYF
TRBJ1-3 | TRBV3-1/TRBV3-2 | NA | CASSPRFGTGSGGSGNTIYF
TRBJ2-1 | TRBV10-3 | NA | CAIGSSYNEQFF
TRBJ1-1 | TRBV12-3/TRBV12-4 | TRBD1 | CASSEDRATEAFF
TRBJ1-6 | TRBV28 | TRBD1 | CAAKTGGEVSPLHF